This passage covers 10 T cell receptor beta chains from one sample sequenced in a study of T cells in Graves' hyperthyroidism and ophthalmopathy. Researchers amplified the TCR beta CDR3 regions from RNA transcripts. The HTBI primer set served for first-round RT-PCR of the TCR CDR3. MiXCR, run by TCRdb on the multiplex PCR reads, gives a single entry per CDR3 protein. The data hold 250,000 or so distinct CDR3 sequences, with roughly 15% observed a single time. Input material: blood. These receptors were collected from a woman under 30 with Graves' ophthalmopathy.

This clonotype was detected ten times or more. V and J are TRBV28 and TRBJ1-1; D perhaps matches TRBD1 (5 bases). CDR1 and CDR2 from the germline V gene are MDHEN and SYDVKM. Trimming left V 3 bases short and J 6 bases short, with 11 bases between. CDR3 length: 13 residues. CDR3 DNA sequence: TGTGCCAGCAGTTTTCGAGGGGTACCTGAAGCTTTCTTT. It codes for CASSFRGVPEAFF.

The table lists this clonotype with many counts. The gene calls are TRBV29-1 and TRBJ2-1, with no clear D. Trimming shortened V by 0 bases and J by 3 bases, and 9 bases separated the two germline ends. The CDR3 runs 14 residues. CDR1 and CDR2 from the germline V gene are SQVTM and ANQGSEA. The CDR3, as DNA: TGCAGCGTTGAAGAGAGTAGGAACTACAATGAGCAGTTCTTC. Translated: CSVEESRNYNEQFF.

The rearrangement joins TRBV20-1 to TRBJ2-3; 14 nucleotides align to TRBD2. Trimming cost V 6 bases and J 6 bases; bases outside gene matches: 5. In germline, CDR1 is DFQATT, CDR2 SNEGSKA (reference sequence). The CDR3 length is 14 residues. In DNA form, the CDR3 reads TGCAGTGCGGGACTAGCGGGGGTCGGGGATACGCAGTATTTT. Protein: CSAGLAGVGDTQYF.

This clonotype came up many times. V is TRBV16 and J is TRBJ2-7, with 10 bases that match TRBD2. The CDR3 consists of 16 residues. With 2 bases clipped from V and 1 base from J, the junction kept 5 bases outside the gene matches. CDR1 and CDR2 from the germline V gene are KGHSY and FQNENV. DNA of the CDR3: TGTGCCAGCAGCCAACGTAGCGGGAGGAGTTCCTACGAGCAGTACTTC. Protein sequence: CASSQRSGRSSYEQYF.

This clonotype was counted between two and nine times. V and J are TRBV6-4 and TRBJ2-2; maybe TRBD1 (5 bases). The V end was cut by 0 bases, the J end by 7 bases, with 12 bases between. The CDR3 runs to 15 residues. Germline CDR1 and CDR2: MRHNA and SNTAGT. The CDR3 DNA follows: TGTGCCAGCAGTGACTCGAAAGGGGCTGGCGGGGAGCTGTTTTTT. It codes for CASSDSKGAGGELFF.

The V gene is TRBV28, the J gene TRBJ1-1; tentatively, D is TRBD1 (5 bases). Trimming took off 6 bases at V and 5 bases at J, with 16 bases between the two ends. This CDR3 spans 14 amino acids. CDR1 and CDR2 (germline): MDHEN, SYDVKM. In nucleotides, the CDR3 is TGTGCCAGCAGCTTAGGGGCTCCTTGGACTGAAGCTTTCTTT. Translated, it gives CASSLGAPWTEAFF.

This clonotype was detected only a few times. The gene calls are TRBV15 and TRBJ2-6; no definite D call. The CDR3 is 16 amino acids. V was trimmed by 0 bases and J by 0 bases, leaving 6 bases between them. Germline lookup yields CDR1 LNHNV and CDR2 YYDKDF (reference sequence). The CDR3 here is CATSRDGSSGANVLTF. DNA of the CDR3: TGTGCCACCAGCAGAGACGGCAGCTCTGGGGCCAACGTCCTGACTTTC.

This clonotype was observed at least ten times. CDR3 nucleotide sequence: TGTGCCAGCAGCCGTTCTATTACAGGGTCGGAGACCCAGTACTTC. Protein sequence: CASSRSITGSETQYF. The rearrangement uses TRBV3-1 and TRBJ2-5; perhaps TRBD1 as D (6 bases). The CDR3 spans 15 residues. Deletions cut 4 bases from V and 5 bases from J, with 17 bases between. The V gene's germline CDR1 is LGHDT and CDR2 YNNKEL (reference sequence).

The chain employs TRBV9 and TRBJ2-4, with 7 bases matching TRBD2. The CDR3 sequence is 14 residues long. From germline, CDR1 is SGDLS and CDR2 YYNGEE. V lost 4 bases to trimming and J lost 5 bases; unmatched junction nucleotides: 6. This chain's CDR3 is CASSRGGAENIQYF. CDR3 DNA sequence: TGTGCCAGCAGCAGGGGAGGGGCCGAAAACATTCAGTACTTC.

This clonotype was counted ten times or more. The chain uses TRBV9 and TRBJ1-2, with D tentatively TRBD1 (6 bases). Trimming took 0 bases from V and 1 from J, leaving 7 bases between them. The length of the CDR3 is 14 residues. CDR1 is SGDLS, CDR2 YYNGEE, per germline. In DNA form, the CDR3 reads TGTGCCAGCAGCGTAGACAGGGTTAACTATGGCTACACCTTC. This codes for CASSVDRVNYGYTF.